The clone carrying this T cell receptor beta chain was counted a few times. The antigen remains undetermined. The data originate from a study of beta chain features in type 1 diabetes. Sorting of CD4+ naive, central memory, regulatory and stem cell-like memory cells was performed via CD45RO/CCR7/CD25/CD127/CD95/CD27. Purities in excess of 95% were seen in all sorted populations. Every isolated RNA sample was fully reverse transcribed, so sequencing captured expressed TCRB transcripts. Sequencing of naive, central memory and regulatory T cell samples gave an average of approximately 3.5 million reads. Sequencing was performed with immunoSEQ multiplex PCR; in TCRdb, only in-frame clones are kept and a portion is missing. The sample has roughly 180,000 clones; about 13% are singletons. Whole-study results and caveats: Resolution of whether HLA type affects TCRB rearrangement was not achieved here.

The CDR3 runs to 14 residues. Germline loops: CDR1 GTSNPN, CDR2 SVGIG (reference sequence). V lost 3 bases, J lost 6 bases, and 6 bases stayed unmatched. Specimen: central memory CD4+ T cells from blood. This chain links TRBV30 with TRBJ1-2; 11 nucleotides align to TRBD1. The clonotype was recovered from a woman between 18 and 29 years old in good health. Here the CDR3 DNA reads TGTGCCTGGAGGGGACAGGGGGATATCAATGGCTACACCTTC. Translated: CAWRGQGDINGYTF.